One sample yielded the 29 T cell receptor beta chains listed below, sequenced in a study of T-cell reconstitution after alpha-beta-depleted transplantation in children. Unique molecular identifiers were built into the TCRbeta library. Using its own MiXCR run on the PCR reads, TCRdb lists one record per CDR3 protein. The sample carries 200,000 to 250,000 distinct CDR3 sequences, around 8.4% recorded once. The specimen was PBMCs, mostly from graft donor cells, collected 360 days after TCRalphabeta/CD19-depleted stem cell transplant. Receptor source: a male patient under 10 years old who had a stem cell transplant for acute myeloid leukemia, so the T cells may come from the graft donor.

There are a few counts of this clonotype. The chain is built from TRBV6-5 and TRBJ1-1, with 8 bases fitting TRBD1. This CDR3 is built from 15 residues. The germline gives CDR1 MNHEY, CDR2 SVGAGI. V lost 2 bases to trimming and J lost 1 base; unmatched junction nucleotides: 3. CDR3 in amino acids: CASSYGTGGNTEAFF. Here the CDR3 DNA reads TGTGCCAGCAGTTACGGTACAGGGGGGAACACTGAAGCTTTCTTT.

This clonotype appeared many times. The CDR3 nucleotides are TGTGCCACCAGTGACAGGGGGAGGGATGCTCAGTACTTC. Its protein is CATSDRGRDAQYF. This chain uses TRBV24-1 with TRBJ2-5; D is perhaps TRBD1 or TRBD2 (7 bases each). This CDR3 has 13 amino acids. Germline V gene sequence: CDR1 KGHDR, CDR2 SFDVKD. Trimming pared 4 bases from V and 11 bases from J, leaving 16 bases between.

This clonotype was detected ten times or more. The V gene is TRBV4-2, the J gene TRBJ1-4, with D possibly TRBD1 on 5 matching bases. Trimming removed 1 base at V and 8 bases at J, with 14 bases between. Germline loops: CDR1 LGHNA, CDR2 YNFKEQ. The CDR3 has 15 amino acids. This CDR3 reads CASSQARGGDEKLFF. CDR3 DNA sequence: TGTGCCAGCAGCCAAGCGCGGGGAGGGGACGAAAAACTGTTTTTT.

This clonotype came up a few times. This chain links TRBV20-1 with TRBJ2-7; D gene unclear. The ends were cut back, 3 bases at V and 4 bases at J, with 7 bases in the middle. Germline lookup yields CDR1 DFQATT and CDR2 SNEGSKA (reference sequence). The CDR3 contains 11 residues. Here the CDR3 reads CSARHGYEQYV. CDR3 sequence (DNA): TGCAGTGCTAGGCACGGGTACGAGCAGTACGTC.

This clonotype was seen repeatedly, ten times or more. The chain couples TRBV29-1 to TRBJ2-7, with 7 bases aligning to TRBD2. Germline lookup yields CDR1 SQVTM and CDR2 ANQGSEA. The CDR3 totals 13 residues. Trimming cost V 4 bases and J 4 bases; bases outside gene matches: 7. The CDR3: CSVAGTGGYEQYF. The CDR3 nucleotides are TGCAGCGTTGCAGGGACGGGGGGTTACGAGCAGTACTTC.

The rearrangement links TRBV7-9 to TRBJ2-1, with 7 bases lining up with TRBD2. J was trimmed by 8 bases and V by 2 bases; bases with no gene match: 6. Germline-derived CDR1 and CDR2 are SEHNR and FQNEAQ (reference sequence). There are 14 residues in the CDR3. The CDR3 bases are TGTGCCAGCAGCTTACGGGCAGGGAGGGATGAGCAGTTCTTC. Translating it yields CASSLRAGRDEQFF.

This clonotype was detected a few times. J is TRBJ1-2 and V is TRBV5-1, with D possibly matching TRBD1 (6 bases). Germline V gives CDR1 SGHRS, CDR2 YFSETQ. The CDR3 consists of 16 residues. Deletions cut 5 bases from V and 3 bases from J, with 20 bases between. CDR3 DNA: TGCGCCAGCAGTTGGAATCCTACAGGGTCTTACTATGGCTACACCTTC. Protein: CASSWNPTGSYYGYTF. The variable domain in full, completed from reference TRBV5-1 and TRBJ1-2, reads KAGVTQTPRYLIKTRGQQVTLSCSPISGHRSVSWYQQTPGQGLQFLFEYFSETQRNKGNFPGRFSGRQFSNSRSEMNVSTLELGDSALYLCASSWNPTGSYYGYTFGSGTRLTVV.

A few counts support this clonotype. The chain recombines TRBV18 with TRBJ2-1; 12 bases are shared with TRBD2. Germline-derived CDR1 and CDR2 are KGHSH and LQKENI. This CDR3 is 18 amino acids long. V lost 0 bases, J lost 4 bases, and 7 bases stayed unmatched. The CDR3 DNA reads TGTGCCAGCTCACCACCGAGACTAGCGGGGGAACAGTACAATGAGCAGTTCTTC. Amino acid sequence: CASSPPRLAGEQYNEQFF.

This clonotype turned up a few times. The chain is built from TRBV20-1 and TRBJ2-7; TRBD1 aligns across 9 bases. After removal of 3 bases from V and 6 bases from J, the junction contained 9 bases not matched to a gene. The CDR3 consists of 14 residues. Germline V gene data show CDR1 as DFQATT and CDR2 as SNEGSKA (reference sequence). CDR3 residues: CSASRGGTGFEQYF. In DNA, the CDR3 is TGCAGTGCTAGTCGTGGCGGGACAGGGTTCGAGCAGTACTTC.

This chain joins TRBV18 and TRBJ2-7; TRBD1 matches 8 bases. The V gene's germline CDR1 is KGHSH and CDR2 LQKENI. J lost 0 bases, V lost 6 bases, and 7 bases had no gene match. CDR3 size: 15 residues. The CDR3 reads CASSLGQDSSYEQYF. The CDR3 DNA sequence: TGTGCCAGCTCCTTGGGACAGGACAGCTCCTACGAGCAGTACTTC.

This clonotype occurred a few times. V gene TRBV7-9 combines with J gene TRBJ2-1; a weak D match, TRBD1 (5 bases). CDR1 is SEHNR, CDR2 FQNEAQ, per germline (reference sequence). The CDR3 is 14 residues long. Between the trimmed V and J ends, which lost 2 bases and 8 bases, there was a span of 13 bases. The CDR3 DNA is TGTGCCAGCAGCTTATCAAGGGTAGGGGATGAGCAGTTCTTC. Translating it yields CASSLSRVGDEQFF.

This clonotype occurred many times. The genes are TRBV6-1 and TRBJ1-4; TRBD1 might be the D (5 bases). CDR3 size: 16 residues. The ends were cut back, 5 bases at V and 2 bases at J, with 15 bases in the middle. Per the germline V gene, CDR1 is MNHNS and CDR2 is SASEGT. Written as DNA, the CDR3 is TGTGCCAGCAGTCCCCGGGGGTGGACGACTAATGAAAAACTGTTTTTT. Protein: CASSPRGWTTNEKLFF.

The CDR3 DNA reads TGCGCCAGCCGACAGGGTTATAATGAAAAACTGTTTTTT. It codes for CASRQGYNEKLFF. This chain joins TRBV5-1 and TRBJ1-4, with 7 bases identical to TRBD1. Germline lookup yields CDR1 SGHRS and CDR2 YFSETQ. J lost 4 bases, V lost 7 bases, and 4 bases had no gene match. The CDR3 has 13 residues.

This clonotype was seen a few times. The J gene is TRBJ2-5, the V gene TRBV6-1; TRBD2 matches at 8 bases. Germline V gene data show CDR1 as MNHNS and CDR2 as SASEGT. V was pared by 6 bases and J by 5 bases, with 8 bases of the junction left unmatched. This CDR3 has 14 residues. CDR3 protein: CASRERASGETQYF. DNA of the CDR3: TGTGCCAGCAGAGAAAGGGCTAGCGGGGAGACCCAGTACTTC.

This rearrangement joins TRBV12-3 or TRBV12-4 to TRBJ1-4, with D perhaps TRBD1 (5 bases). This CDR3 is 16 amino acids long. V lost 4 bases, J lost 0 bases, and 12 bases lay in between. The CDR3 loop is CASSWGSTATNEKLFF. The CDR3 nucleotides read TGTGCCAGCAGTTGGGGGTCGACCGCAACTAATGAAAAACTGTTTTTT.

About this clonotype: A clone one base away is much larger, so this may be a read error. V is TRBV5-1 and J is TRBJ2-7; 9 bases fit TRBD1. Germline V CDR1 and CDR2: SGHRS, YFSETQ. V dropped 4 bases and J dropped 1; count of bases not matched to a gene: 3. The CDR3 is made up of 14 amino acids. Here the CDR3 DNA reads TGCGCCAGCAGCGAGGGACAGGGTTCCTACGAGCAGTACTTC. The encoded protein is CASSEGQGSYEQYF.

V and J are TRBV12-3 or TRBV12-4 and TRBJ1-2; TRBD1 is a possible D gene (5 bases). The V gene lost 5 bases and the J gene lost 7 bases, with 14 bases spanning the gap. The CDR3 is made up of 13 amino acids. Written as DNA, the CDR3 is TGTGCCAGCAGTCCCCCCCGGGGGGGTGGCTACACCTTC. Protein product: CASSPPRGGGYTF.

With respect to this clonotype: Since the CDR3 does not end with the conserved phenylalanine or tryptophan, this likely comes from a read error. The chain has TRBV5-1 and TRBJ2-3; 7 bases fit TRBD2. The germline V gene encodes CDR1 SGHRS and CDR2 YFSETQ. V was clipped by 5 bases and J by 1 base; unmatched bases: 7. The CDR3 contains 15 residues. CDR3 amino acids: CASSLQRGGTDTQYY. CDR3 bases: TGCGCCAGCAGTCTTCAACGGGGGGGCACAGATACGCAGTATTAT.

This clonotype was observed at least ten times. DNA of the CDR3: TGCAGCGTTGAGATGCGCGGGGTGGGCACTGAAGCTTTCTTT. Protein: CSVEMRGVGTEAFF. V gene TRBV29-1 combines with J gene TRBJ1-1; D is unclear. This CDR3 contains 14 residues. V lost 3 bases and J 4 bases, leaving 15 bases between the germline ends. Germline values: CDR1 SQVTM, CDR2 ANQGSEA.

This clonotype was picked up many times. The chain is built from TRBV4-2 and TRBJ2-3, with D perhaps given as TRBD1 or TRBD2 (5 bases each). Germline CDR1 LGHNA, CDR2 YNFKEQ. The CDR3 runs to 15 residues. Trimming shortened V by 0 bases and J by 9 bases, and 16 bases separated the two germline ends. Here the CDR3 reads CASSQDGEPGPTQYF. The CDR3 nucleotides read TGTGCCAGCAGCCAAGATGGGGAACCGGGACCAACGCAGTATTTT.

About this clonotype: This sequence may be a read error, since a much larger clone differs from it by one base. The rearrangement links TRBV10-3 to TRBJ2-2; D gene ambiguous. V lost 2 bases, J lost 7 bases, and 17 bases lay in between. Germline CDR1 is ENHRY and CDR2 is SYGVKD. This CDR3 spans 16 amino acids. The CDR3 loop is CAISENPYPGSGELFF. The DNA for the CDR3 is TGTGCCATCAGTGAGAATCCCTATCCGGGCAGCGGGGAGCTGTTTTTT.

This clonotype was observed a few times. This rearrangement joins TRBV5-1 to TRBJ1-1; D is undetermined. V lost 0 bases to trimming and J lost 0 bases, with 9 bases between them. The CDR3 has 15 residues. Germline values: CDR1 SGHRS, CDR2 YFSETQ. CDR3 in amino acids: CASSLERAVNTEAFF. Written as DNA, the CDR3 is TGCGCCAGCAGCTTGGAAAGGGCAGTGAACACTGAAGCTTTCTTT.

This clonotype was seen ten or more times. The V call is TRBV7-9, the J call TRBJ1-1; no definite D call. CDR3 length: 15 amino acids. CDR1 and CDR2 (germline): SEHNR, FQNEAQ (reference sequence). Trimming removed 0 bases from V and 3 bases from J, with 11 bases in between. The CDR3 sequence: CASSLALTPDTEAFF. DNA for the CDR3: TGTGCCAGCAGCTTAGCGCTTACGCCGGACACTGAAGCTTTCTTT.

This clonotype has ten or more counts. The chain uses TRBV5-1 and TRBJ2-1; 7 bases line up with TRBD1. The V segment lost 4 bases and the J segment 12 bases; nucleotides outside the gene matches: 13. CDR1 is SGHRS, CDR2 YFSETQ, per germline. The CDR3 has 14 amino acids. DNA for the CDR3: TGCGCCAGCAGCCCTCTGCGAGGGGGCGAAAGGCAGTTCTTC. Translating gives CASSPLRGGERQFF. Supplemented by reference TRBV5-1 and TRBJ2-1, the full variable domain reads KAGVTQTPRYLIKTRGQQVTLSCSPISGHRSVSWYQQTPGQGLQFLFEYFSETQRNKGNFPGRFSGRQFSNSRSEMNVSTLELGDSALYLCASSPLRGGERQFFGPGTRLTVL.

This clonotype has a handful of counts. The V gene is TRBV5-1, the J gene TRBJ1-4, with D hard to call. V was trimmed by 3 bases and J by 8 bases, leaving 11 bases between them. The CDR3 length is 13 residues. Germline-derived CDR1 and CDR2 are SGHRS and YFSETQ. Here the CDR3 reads CASSSLPGEKLFF. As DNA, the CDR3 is TGCGCCAGCAGCTCCCTTCCAGGAGAAAAACTGTTTTTT.

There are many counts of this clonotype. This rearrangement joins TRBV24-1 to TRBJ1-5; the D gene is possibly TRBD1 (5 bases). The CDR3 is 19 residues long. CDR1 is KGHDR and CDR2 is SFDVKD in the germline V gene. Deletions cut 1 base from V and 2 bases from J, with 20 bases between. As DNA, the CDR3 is TGTGCCACCAGTGATTTACCCCGGGCAGGGAAGCCCGGCAATCAGCCCCAGCATTTT. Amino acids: CATSDLPRAGKPGNQPQHF.

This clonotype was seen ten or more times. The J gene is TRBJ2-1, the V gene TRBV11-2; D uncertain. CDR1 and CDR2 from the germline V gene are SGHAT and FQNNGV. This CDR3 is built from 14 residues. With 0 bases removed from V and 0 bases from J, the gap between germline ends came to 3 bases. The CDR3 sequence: CASSLEPSYNEQFF. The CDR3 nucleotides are TGTGCCAGCAGCTTAGAACCCTCCTACAATGAGCAGTTCTTC.

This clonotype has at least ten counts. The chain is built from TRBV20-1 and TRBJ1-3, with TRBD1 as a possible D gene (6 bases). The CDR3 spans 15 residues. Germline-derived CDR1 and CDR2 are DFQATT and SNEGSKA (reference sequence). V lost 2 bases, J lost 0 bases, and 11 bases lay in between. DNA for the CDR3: TGCAGTGCTAGATTTGGACAGCCCTCTGGAAACACCATATATTTT. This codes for CSARFGQPSGNTIYF.

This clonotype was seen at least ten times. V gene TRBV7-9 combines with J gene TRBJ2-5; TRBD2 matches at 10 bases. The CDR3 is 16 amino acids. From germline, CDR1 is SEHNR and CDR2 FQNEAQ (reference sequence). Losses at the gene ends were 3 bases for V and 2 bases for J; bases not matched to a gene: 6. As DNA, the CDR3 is TGTGCCAGCAGCTTTGGGACTAGCGTATTACAAGAGACCCAGTACTTC. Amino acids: CASSFGTSVLQETQYF. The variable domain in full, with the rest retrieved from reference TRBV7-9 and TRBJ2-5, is DTGVSQNPRHKITKRGQNVTFRCDPISEHNRLYWYRQTLGQGPEFLTYFQNEAQLEKSRLLSDRFSAERPKGSFSTLEIQRTEQGDSAMYLCASSFGTSVLQETQYFGPGTRLLVL.